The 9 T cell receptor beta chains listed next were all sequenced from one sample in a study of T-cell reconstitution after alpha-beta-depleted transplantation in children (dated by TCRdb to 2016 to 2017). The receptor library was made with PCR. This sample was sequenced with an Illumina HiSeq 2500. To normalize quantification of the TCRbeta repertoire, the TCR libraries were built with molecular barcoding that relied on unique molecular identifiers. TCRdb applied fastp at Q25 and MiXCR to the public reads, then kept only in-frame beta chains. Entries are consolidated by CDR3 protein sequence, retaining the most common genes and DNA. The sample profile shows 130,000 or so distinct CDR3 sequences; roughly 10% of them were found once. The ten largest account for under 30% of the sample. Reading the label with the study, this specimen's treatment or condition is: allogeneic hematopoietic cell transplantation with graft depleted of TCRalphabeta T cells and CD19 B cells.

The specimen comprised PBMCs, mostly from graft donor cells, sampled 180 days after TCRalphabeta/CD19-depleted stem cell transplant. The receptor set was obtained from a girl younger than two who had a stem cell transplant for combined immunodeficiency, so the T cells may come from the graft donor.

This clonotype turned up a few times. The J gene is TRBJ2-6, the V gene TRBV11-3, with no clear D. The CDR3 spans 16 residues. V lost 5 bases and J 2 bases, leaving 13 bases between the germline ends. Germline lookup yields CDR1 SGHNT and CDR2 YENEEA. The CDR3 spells CASSHPRETGANVLTF. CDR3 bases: TGTGCCAGCAGCCACCCAAGAGAGACTGGGGCCAACGTCCTGACTTTC.

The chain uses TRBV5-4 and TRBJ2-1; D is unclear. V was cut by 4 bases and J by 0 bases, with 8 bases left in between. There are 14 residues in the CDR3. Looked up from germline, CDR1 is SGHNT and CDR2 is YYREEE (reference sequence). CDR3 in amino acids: CASSPRASYNEQFF. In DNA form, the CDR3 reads TGTGCCAGCAGCCCTCGGGCCTCCTACAATGAGCAGTTCTTC.

CDR3 protein: CSVDRDPTLETQYF. The CDR3 bases are TGCAGCGTTGACAGGGATCCCACATTAGAGACCCAGTACTTC. The chain joins TRBV29-1 to TRBJ2-5; tentatively, D is TRBD1 (5 bases). This CDR3 spans 14 amino acids. The germline gives CDR1 SQVTM, CDR2 ANQGSEA. V was clipped by 3 bases and J by 4 bases, with 15 bases between them.

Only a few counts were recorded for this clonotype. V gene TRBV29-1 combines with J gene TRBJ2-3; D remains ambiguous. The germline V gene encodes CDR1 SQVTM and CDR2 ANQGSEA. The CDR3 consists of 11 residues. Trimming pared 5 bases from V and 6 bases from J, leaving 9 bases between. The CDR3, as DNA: TGCAGCGTTTCGACTCGGGATACGCAGTATTTT. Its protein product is CSVSTRDTQYF.

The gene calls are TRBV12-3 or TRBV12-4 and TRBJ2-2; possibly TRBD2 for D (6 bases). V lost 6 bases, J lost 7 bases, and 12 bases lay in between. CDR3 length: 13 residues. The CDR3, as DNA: TGTGCCAGCAGCGGAGGGCCGTACGGGGAGCTGTTTTTT. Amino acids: CASSGGPYGELFF.

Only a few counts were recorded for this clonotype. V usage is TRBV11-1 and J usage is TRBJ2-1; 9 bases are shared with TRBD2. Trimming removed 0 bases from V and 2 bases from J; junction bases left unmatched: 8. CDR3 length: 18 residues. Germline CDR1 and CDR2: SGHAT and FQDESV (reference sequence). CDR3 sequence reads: CASSLARLAGAAYNEQFF. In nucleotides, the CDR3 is TGTGCCAGCAGCTTAGCCCGTTTAGCGGGAGCCGCCTACAATGAGCAGTTCTTC.

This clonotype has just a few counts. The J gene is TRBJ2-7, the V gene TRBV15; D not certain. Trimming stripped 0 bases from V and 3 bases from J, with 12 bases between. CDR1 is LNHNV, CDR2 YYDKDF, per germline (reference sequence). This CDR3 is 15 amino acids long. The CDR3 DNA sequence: TGTGCCACCAGCAGAGATCTGCCCCTAGTCTACGAGCAGTACTTC. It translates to CATSRDLPLVYEQYF.

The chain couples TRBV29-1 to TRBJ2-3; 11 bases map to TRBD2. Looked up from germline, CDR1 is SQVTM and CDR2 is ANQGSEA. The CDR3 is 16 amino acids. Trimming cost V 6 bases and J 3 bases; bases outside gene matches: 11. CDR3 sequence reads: CSVTHNSGRETDTQYF. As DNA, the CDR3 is TGCAGCGTCACACACAATAGCGGGAGGGAAACAGATACGCAGTATTTT.

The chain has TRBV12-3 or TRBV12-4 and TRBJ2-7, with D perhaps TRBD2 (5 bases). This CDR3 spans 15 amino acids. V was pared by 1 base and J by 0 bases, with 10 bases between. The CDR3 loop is CASSLGAAASYEQYF. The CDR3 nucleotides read TGTGCCAGCAGTTTAGGGGCAGCGGCCTCCTACGAGCAGTACTTC.